The clone carrying this T cell receptor (beta chain) ranks as medium-sized. This sample is drawn from a study of T cell repertoires in aging, cancer and after chemotherapy. Study background: Glioblastoma patients receiving temozolomide-based therapy gave paired samples before and after chemotherapy.

Peripheral blood genomic DNA, not sorted cells or RNA, was the template. Between the trimmed V and J ends, which lost 2 bases and 10 bases, there was a span of 17 bases. The CDR3 is 13 residues long. Germline CDR1 and CDR2: GTSNPN and SVGIG (reference sequence). TRB rearrangements spanning V, D and J were amplified using mixed TRB-A/B primers. In TCRdb, the multiplex PCR reads were re-called with MiXCR into one record per CDR3 protein. The sample has approximately 2,000 distinct CDR3 sequences; 23% are singletons. This TCR was recovered from a human donor with a solid tumor. The sample was blood. J is TRBJ1-1 and V is TRBV30; D is perhaps TRBD1 (5 bases). CDR3 nucleotide sequence: TGTGCCTGGAGTCTAGTCATCCAGGGTGGAGCTTTCTTT. Protein sequence: CAWSLVIQGGAFF.